This is a list of T cell receptor beta chains from one sample in a study of shared clonotypes between healthy human individuals. The table came from immunoSEQ multiplex PCR; TCRdb's copy has only in-frame clones and leaves some out. This sample yields 850,000 to 1,100,000 clones, of which 70% to 80% are seen a single time; over 0.8% belongs to the top ten. Sequenced sample: memory CD4+ T cells from PBMCs. These receptor sequences come from a man aged 18 to 29 in good health. Some clones in this sample may be carry-over from other donors' samples. Both conserved end residues are trimmed from each CDR3. The D gene is left open where the match is weak. Clone size, where shown, is once, few, many, or a class for clones that have expanded.

clone size: -; V gene: TRBV14; D gene: TRBD2; CDR3 protein: ASSQAVGRQETQY
clone size: -; V gene: TRBV29-1; D gene: -; CDR3 protein: SVVSRPGPQH
clone size: -; V gene: TRBV28; D gene: -; CDR3 protein: ASSLGVYSYGYT
clone size: once; V gene: TRBV5-1; D gene: TRBD2; CDR3 protein: ASSLTGSGSGETQY
clone size: once; V gene: TRBV4-3; D gene: -; CDR3 protein: ASSQEVAYTQY
clone size: -; V gene: TRBV9; D gene: -; CDR3 protein: ASSALPEGTEAF
clone size: -; V gene: TRBV14; D gene: -; CDR3 protein: ASSQGDAADTQY
clone size: -; V gene: TRBV28; D gene: -; CDR3 protein: ASSQNRAYEQY
clone size: -; V gene: TRBV5-1; D gene: -; CDR3 protein: ASSLVTTVSTDTQY
clone size: -; V gene: TRBV6-1; D gene: TRBD1; CDR3 protein: ASSRDRGDDGYT